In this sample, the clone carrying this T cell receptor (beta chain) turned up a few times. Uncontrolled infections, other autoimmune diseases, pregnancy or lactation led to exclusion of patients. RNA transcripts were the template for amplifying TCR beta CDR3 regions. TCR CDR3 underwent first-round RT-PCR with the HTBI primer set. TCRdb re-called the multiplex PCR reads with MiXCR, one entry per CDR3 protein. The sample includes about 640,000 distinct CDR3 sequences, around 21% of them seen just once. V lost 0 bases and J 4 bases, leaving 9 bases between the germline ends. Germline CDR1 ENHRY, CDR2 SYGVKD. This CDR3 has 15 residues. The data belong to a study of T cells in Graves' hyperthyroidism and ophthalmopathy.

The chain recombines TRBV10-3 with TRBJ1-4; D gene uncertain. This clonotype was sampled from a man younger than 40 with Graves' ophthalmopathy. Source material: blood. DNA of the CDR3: TGTGCCATCAGTGAGTCCGGGATAAGTAATGAAAAACTGTTTTTT. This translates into CAISESGISNEKLFF.